This is a list of T cell receptor beta chains from one sample in a study of cytomegalovirus exposure and HLA in healthy donors. Data came from immunoSEQ multiplex PCR; TCRdb stores just in-frame clones and leaves some out. The sample carries about 92,000 clones, more than 70% recorded once. The sample consisted of PBMCs. These receptor sequences come from a young man in good health and CMV-seronegative. Both conserved end residues are part of each CDR3. Each record gives: D gene, J gene, V gene, clone size, CDR3 DNA, CDR3 protein. A D gene is named only where the DNA matches it firmly. Only some rows state a clone size, as once, few, many or a class for expanded clones.

D gene: NA; J gene: TRBJ2-7; V gene: TRBV10-2; clone size: once; CDR3 DNA: TGCGCCAGCAGTGAATCTTGGGGCCCCTACGAGCAGTACTTC; CDR3 protein: CASSESWGPYEQYF
D gene: NA; J gene: TRBJ2-1; V gene: TRBV11-2; clone size: NA; CDR3 DNA: TGTGCCAGCACCTATATGGACACGATAGGTCCTAGTGAGCAGTTCTTC; CDR3 protein: CASTYMDTIGPSEQFF
D gene: NA; J gene: TRBJ2-7; V gene: TRBV21-1; clone size: NA; CDR3 DNA: TGTGCCAGCAGCGCCCCCGGGGATTGGTCTCGCTCCTACGAGCAGTACTTC; CDR3 protein: CASSAPGDWSRSYEQYF
D gene: NA; J gene: TRBJ1-1; V gene: TRBV6-4; clone size: NA; CDR3 DNA: TGTGCCAGCAGTACCAAGCTGAACACTGAAGCTTTCTTT; CDR3 protein: CASSTKLNTEAFF
D gene: TRBD1; J gene: TRBJ1-2; V gene: TRBV6-4; clone size: once; CDR3 DNA: TGTGCCAGCAGTGACTCCCCTTGGGGACAGGGCATCTATGGCTACACCTTC; CDR3 protein: CASSDSPWGQGIYGYTF
D gene: TRBD1; J gene: TRBJ2-1; V gene: TRBV5-5; clone size: NA; CDR3 DNA: TGTGCCAGCAGCTTACCTTCGACAGGGTTCTCCTACAATGAGCAGTTCTTC; CDR3 protein: CASSLPSTGFSYNEQFF
D gene: NA; J gene: TRBJ1-1; V gene: TRBV5-1; clone size: NA; CDR3 DNA: TGCGCCAGCAGCTTGTGGGGGGAAAAGAACACTGAAGCTTTCTTT; CDR3 protein: CASSLWGEKNTEAFF
D gene: TRBD1; J gene: TRBJ1-6; V gene: TRBV5-1; clone size: NA; CDR3 DNA: TGCGCCAGCAGCTTAGTGGGACAGGGGATTGATGGTGGTGAATCACCCCTCCACTTT; CDR3 protein: CASSLVGQGIDGGESPLHF
D gene: NA; J gene: TRBJ1-1; V gene: TRBV15; clone size: NA; CDR3 DNA: TGTGCCACCAGCAGTCACCTCGGAGCCGTAATGGTGGGCACTGAAGCTTTCTTT; CDR3 protein: CATSSHLGAVMVGTEAFF
D gene: TRBD1; J gene: TRBJ2-7; V gene: TRBV5-1; clone size: NA; CDR3 DNA: TGCGCCAGCAGCTTGGAGGACAGGGCCGAGCAGTACTTC; CDR3 protein: CASSLEDRAEQYF
D gene: TRBD1; J gene: TRBJ2-7; V gene: TRBV27; clone size: NA; CDR3 DNA: TGTGCCAGCAGTTTATCGTCGCAGGGGGCTTCCGAGCAGTACTTC; CDR3 protein: CASSLSSQGASEQYF
D gene: TRBD1; J gene: TRBJ1-1; V gene: TRBV6-5; clone size: NA; CDR3 DNA: TGTGCCAGCAGCCCACAGGGGGAGAACACTGAAGCTTTCTTT; CDR3 protein: CASSPQGENTEAFF
D gene: NA; J gene: TRBJ2-7; V gene: TRBV6-6; clone size: NA; CDR3 DNA: TGTGCCAGCAGGTCCTACGACGAGCAGTACTTC; CDR3 protein: CASRSYDEQYF
D gene: TRBD1; J gene: TRBJ2-2; V gene: TRBV19; clone size: few; CDR3 DNA: TGTGCCAGTAGTATAGATGCAGGGGGCACCGGGGAGCTGTTTTTT; CDR3 protein: CASSIDAGGTGELFF
D gene: NA; J gene: TRBJ1-5; V gene: TRBV5-6; clone size: few; CDR3 DNA: TGTGCCAGCAGCTTGGGAGATCAGCCCCAGCATTTT; CDR3 protein: CASSLGDQPQHF
D gene: NA; J gene: TRBJ1-5; V gene: TRBV5-4; clone size: NA; CDR3 DNA: TGTGCCAGCAGCTGGGGGGGTGACAGGAGCAATCAGCCCCAGCATTTT; CDR3 protein: CASSWGGDRSNQPQHF
D gene: NA; J gene: TRBJ2-7; V gene: TRBV6-1; clone size: few; CDR3 DNA: TGTGCCAGCAGTTTGACAGAGCAGTACTTC; CDR3 protein: CASSLTEQYF
D gene: NA; J gene: TRBJ2-2; V gene: TRBV5-1; clone size: NA; CDR3 DNA: TGCGCCAGCAGCTTCGGCAGGGGTAACACCGGGGAGCTGTTTTTT; CDR3 protein: CASSFGRGNTGELFF
D gene: NA; J gene: TRBJ1-4; V gene: TRBV6-6; clone size: once; CDR3 DNA: TGTGCCAGCAGGATCCCGGAGAGGGAAAAACTGTTTTTT; CDR3 protein: CASRIPEREKLFF
D gene: TRBD1; J gene: TRBJ1-1; V gene: TRBV7-3; clone size: NA; CDR3 DNA: TGTGCCAGCAGCCCCAGGACAGGGGTGAGGACTGAAGCTTTCTTT; CDR3 protein: CASSPRTGVRTEAFF
D gene: TRBD1; J gene: TRBJ1-1; V gene: TRBV6-1; clone size: NA; CDR3 DNA: TGTGCCAGCGCCCAGATCTGGGACAGCCCACTGGGAGCTTTCTTT; CDR3 protein: CASAQIWDSPLGAFF
D gene: TRBD2; J gene: TRBJ2-3; V gene: TRBV11-3; clone size: NA; CDR3 DNA: TGTGCCAGCAGCGCCAGGACTAGCGGGGGAGAGGTAGATACGCAGTATTTT; CDR3 protein: CASSARTSGGEVDTQYF